This T cell receptor beta chain is from a study of blood T cell repertoires in COVID-19. In the study overall: Samples of COVID-19 (acute and convalescent) were obtained from the United States, Italy and Spain.

In the original processing: Amplification of reference gene primers provided the estimated nucleated cell counts. Using immunoSEQ multiplex PCR, the repertoire was profiled, and TCRdb retains in-frame clones only, with some absent. That table gives V, J and clone size, and the DNA gave D and trimming. The repertoire holds 300,000 to 450,000 clones, with 80% to 90% as singletons. CDR3 length: 12 residues. V gave up 6 bases and J gave up 9 bases, with 12 bases separating them. Germline V gene lookup returns CDR1 SNHLY and CDR2 FYNNEI. Enrolled through a virtual design, the participants were between roughly 18 and 100 years of age and came from under 30 US areas. In Cohort 3, a recovered donor had either two negative PCRs, clearance, or symptom resolution.

Sequencing was done on a sample of PBMCs or T cells enriched from blood (not recorded which). This receptor was taken from a man aged 18 to 30 who had recovered from COVID-19. The rearrangement uses TRBV2 and TRBJ2-1; D is ambiguous. The DNA for the CDR3 is TGTGCCAGCAGCCAAGATAGCCGTGAGCAGTTCTTC. It specifies CASSQDSREQFF.